This T cell receptor beta chain was obtained from a study of shared clonotypes between healthy human individuals. There are a few counts of this clone. Its antigen is as yet unknown. The study, taken as a whole, reports: Relative to memory subsets, naive subsets generally showed larger estimated richness.

Sequencing used immunoSEQ multiplex PCR; TCRdb keeps in-frame clones, though not all of them. This table has roughly 1,500,000 clones, 95% to 99% appearing once. With 5 bases removed from V and 2 bases from J, the gap between germline ends came to 13 bases. CDR1 and CDR2 (germline): SGHAT, FQNNGV. The CDR3 length is 15 residues. The sequenced material came from naive CD4+ T cells sorted from blood. The subset denotes: CD45RA+ positively selected. This TCR came from a man between 25 and 39 years old in good health. The gene calls are TRBV11-2 and TRBJ2-1, with D unresolved. CDR3 sequence: CASSPSYGPYNEQFF. The CDR3 DNA reads TGTGCCAGCAGCCCGTCCTATGGACCCTACAATGAGCAGTTCTTC.